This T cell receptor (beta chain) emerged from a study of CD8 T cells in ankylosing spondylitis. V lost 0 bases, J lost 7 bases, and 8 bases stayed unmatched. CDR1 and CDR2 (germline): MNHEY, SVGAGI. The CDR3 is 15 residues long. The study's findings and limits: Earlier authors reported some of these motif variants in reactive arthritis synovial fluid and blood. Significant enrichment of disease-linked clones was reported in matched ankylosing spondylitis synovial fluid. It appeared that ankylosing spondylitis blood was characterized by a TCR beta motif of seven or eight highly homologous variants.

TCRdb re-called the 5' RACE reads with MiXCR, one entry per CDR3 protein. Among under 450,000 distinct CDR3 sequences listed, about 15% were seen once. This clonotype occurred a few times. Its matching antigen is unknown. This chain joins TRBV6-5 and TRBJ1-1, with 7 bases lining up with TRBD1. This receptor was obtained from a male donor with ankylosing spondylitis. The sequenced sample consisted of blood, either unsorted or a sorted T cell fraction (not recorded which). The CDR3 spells CASSYSNRGRDEAFF. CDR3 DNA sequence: TGTGCCAGCAGTTACTCGAACAGGGGAAGGGATGAAGCTTTCTTT.